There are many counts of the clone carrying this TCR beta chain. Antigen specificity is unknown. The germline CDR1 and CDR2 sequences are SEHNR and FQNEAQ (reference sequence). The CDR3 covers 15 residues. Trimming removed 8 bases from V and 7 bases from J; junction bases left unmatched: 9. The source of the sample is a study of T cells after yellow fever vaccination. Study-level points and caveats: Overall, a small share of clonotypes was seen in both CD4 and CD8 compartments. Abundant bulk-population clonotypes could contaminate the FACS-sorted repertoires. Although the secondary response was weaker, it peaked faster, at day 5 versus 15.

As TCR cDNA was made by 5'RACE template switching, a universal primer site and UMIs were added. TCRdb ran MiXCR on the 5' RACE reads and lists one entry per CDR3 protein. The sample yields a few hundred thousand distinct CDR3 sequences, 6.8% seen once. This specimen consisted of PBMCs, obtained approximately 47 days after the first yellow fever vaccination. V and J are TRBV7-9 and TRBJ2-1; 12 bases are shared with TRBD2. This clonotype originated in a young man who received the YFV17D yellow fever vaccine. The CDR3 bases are TGTGCCAGCGCCGCCCTGACTAGCGGGAGAAATGAGCAGTTCTTC. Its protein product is CASAALTSGRNEQFF.